The T cell receptor beta chain under discussion was sequenced for a study of T cell responses to AZD1222 COVID-19 vaccine. Study observations and caveats: Spike was spanned by vaccine-associated CD4 TCRs, with dominance at 160-218 and 743-854. Unmutated variant regions are reportedly targeted by nearly half of spike-specific TCRs.

Germline assignment: CDR1 SGHNT and CDR2 YYREEE (reference sequence). V shed 4 bases and J shed 8 bases, with 18 bases lying between them. The CDR3 is 14 amino acids. Some clones are missing from TCRdb's copy, which holds only in-frame ones; the method was immunoSEQ multiplex PCR. This sample has roughly 160,000 clones; roughly 90% occur once, and the top ten carry more than 1.5%. On this clone itself: Its target is unknown.

The material sequenced was peripheral blood, taken on day 0 of AZD1222 vaccination. V is TRBV5-4 and J is TRBJ1-2, with D uncertain. The origin of this receptor is an adult in good health. CDR3 in DNA: TGTGCCAGCAGCCAAAACCGGGAGATAGGAGGCTACACCTTC. This encodes CASSQNREIGGYTF.